Listed below are T cell receptor beta chains from one sample, sequenced in a study of sequential checkpoint blockade in melanoma. The table came from immunoSEQ multiplex PCR; TCRdb's copy has only in-frame clones and leaves some out. The table lists 21,000 or so clones, roughly 80% of them singletons. The sample in question was CD8+ T cells sorted from blood (inferred from file names), obtained from a patient given nivolumab and ipilimumab in sequence. These TCRs come from a human donor with melanoma. Both conserved end residues are part of each CDR3.

v_gene: TRBV7-3
j_gene: TRBJ2-1
len: 14
CDR3aa: CASSLEQGTDEQFF

v_gene: TRBV30
j_gene: TRBJ2-7
len: 12
CDR3aa: CAWSVSSHEQYF

v_gene: TRBV10-3
j_gene: TRBJ2-1
len: 13
CDR3aa: CAISESTGGEQFF

v_gene: TRBV27
j_gene: TRBJ2-7
len: 14
CDR3aa: CASSLRDRFNEQYF

v_gene: TRBV27
j_gene: TRBJ2-7
len: 13
CDR3aa: CASSVHRVHEQYF

v_gene: TRBV7-9
j_gene: TRBJ2-5
len: 14
CDR3aa: CASSLRREGETQYF

v_gene: TRBV30
j_gene: TRBJ2-5
len: 15
CDR3aa: CAWSVVLAAVETQYF

v_gene: TRBV10-1
j_gene: TRBJ2-1
len: 15
CDR3aa: CASSGGATGYNEQFF

v_gene: TRBV6-1
j_gene: TRBJ2-7
len: 15
CDR3aa: CASSEPTSGAYEQYF

v_gene: TRBV15
j_gene: TRBJ2-5
len: 15
CDR3aa: CATSRDLGGSSSQYF

v_gene: TRBV6-5
j_gene: TRBJ1-5
len: 15
CDR3aa: CASSYSQEGGQPQHF

v_gene: TRBV11-2
j_gene: TRBJ2-2
len: 17
CDR3aa: CASSLGSAGGSTGELFF

v_gene: TRBV7-9
j_gene: TRBJ1-2
len: 17
CDR3aa: CASSVTGTASFNYGYTF

v_gene: TRBV5-4
j_gene: TRBJ1-5
len: 17
CDR3aa: CASNDTTGAHSNQPQHF

v_gene: TRBV27
j_gene: NA
len: 16
CDR3aa: CASSRIPGQGAYEQYF

v_gene: TRBV28
j_gene: TRBJ2-7
len: 15
CDR3aa: CASSSLRQGVYEQYF

v_gene: TRBV7-9
j_gene: TRBJ2-2
len: 15
CDR3aa: CASSPGHPNTGELFF

v_gene: TRBV11-2
j_gene: TRBJ2-5
len: 13
CDR3aa: CASSRVRGETQYF

v_gene: TRBV5-6
j_gene: TRBJ2-5
len: 16
CDR3aa: CASSETSGGVLETQYF

v_gene: TRBV9
j_gene: TRBJ1-3
len: 18
CDR3aa: CASSGSGTGDYSGNTIYF

v_gene: TRBV13
j_gene: TRBJ2-1
len: 12
CDR3aa: CASSSQGNEQFF

v_gene: TRBV27
j_gene: TRBJ2-7
len: 14
CDR3aa: CASSLEPLGYEQYF

v_gene: TRBV6-1
j_gene: TRBJ1-2
len: 15
CDR3aa: CANSEKAGRNYGYTF

v_gene: TRBV10-2
j_gene: TRBJ2-7
len: 12
CDR3aa: CASRQGTYEQYF

v_gene: TRBV11-2
j_gene: TRBJ2-7
len: 16
CDR3aa: CASSLRGIGLTYEQYF

v_gene: TRBV30
j_gene: TRBJ2-1
len: 13
CDR3aa: CAWSFFRYNEQFF

v_gene: TRBV19
j_gene: TRBJ2-2
len: 10
CDR3aa: CATLSGELFF

v_gene: TRBV6-5
j_gene: TRBJ2-1
len: 13
CDR3aa: CASSYSFWGLQFF

v_gene: TRBV9
j_gene: TRBJ2-1
len: 17
CDR3aa: CASSDSPLAGEDNEQFF

v_gene: TRBV14
j_gene: TRBJ2-1
len: 15
CDR3aa: CASSQWVDLQNEQFF

v_gene: TRBV19
j_gene: TRBJ2-2
len: 21
CDR3aa: CASSIVGRRTGGAGNTGELFF

v_gene: TRBV5-6
j_gene: TRBJ2-7
len: 16
CDR3aa: CASSLAGAEGWYEQYF

v_gene: TRBV6-1
j_gene: TRBJ2-7
len: 14
CDR3aa: CASSLRTGSYEQYF

v_gene: TRBV9
j_gene: TRBJ2-7
len: 14
CDR3aa: CASSAGTSGYEQYF

v_gene: TRBV5-6
j_gene: TRBJ1-5
len: 16
CDR3aa: CASSLPAGPIIRPQHF

v_gene: TRBV19
j_gene: TRBJ2-1
len: 16
CDR3aa: CASSIDLETSYNEQFF

v_gene: TRBV5-1
j_gene: TRBJ2-7
len: 14
CDR3aa: CASSFSPRSYEQYF